The 30 T cell receptor beta chains in this list originate from one sample, sequenced in a study of early T cells in non-severe SARS-CoV-2 infection. TCRdb reanalysed the 5' RACE reads using MiXCR and keeps one entry per CDR3 protein. The table shows under 50,000 distinct CDR3 sequences, with roughly 4% occurring only once. Sequencing used whole blood. The receptors derive from an adult who was a healthcare worker with PCR-confirmed SARS-CoV-2 infection or an uninfected control (not recorded which).

The sample holds many counts of this clonotype. This sequence joins TRBV5-6 and TRBJ2-4; no definite D call. Germline V gene lookup returns CDR1 SGHDT and CDR2 YYEEEE. This CDR3 is 11 amino acids long. V was cut by 4 bases and J by 9 bases, with 8 bases left in between. The CDR3 sequence is CASSPSCIQYF. The CDR3 DNA reads as TGTGCCAGCAGCCCCTCCTGCATTCAGTACTTC.

This clonotype was found many times. The rearrangement joins TRBV4-2 to TRBJ2-5; 8 nucleotides agree with TRBD2. After removal of 2 bases from V and 3 bases from J, the junction contained 5 bases not matched to a gene. Germline CDR1 reads LGHNA; CDR2 reads YNFKEQ. The CDR3 extends over 15 amino acids. The CDR3 reads CASSQSQREKETQYF. CDR3 sequence (DNA): TGTGCCAGCAGCCAATCCCAGCGGGAGAAAGAGACCCAGTACTTC.

The J gene is TRBJ1-2, the V gene TRBV7-2; D is unclear. With 5 bases removed from V and 7 bases from J, the gap between germline ends came to 20 bases. The germline V gene has CDR1 SGHTA and CDR2 FQGNSA. The CDR3 totals 15 residues. CDR3 in amino acids: CASSESGEGVPGYTF. In DNA, the CDR3 is TGTGCCAGCAGCGAGTCCGGCGAAGGAGTTCCTGGCTACACCTTC.

This clonotype qualifies as medium-sized. The J gene is TRBJ1-1, the V gene TRBV29-1; 11 positions match TRBD1. CDR1 is SQVTM and CDR2 is ANQGSEA in the germline V gene. V lost 5 bases and J lost 10; bases outside the gene matches: 12. The CDR3 runs 14 residues. CDR3 region: CSVTTGQGAGAAFF. CDR3 sequence (DNA): TGCAGCGTTACCACCGGACAGGGGGCTGGAGCAGCTTTCTTT.

This clonotype was seen a handful of times. The J gene is TRBJ2-7, the V gene TRBV27; 7 positions match TRBD2. This CDR3 spans 14 amino acids. Germline values: CDR1 MNHEY, CDR2 SMNVEV (reference sequence). Trimming cost V 2 bases and J 0 bases; bases outside gene matches: 1. The CDR3 region is CASSLGGVSYEQYF. CDR3 sequence (DNA): TGTGCCAGCAGTTTAGGGGGGGTCTCCTACGAGCAGTACTTC.

This clonotype appeared a few times. The J gene is TRBJ2-2, the V gene TRBV5-1; D gene ambiguous. The V end lost 0 bases, the J end lost 1 base, and 7 bases lay between the germline ends. The CDR3 is 15 amino acids. Germline V lookup: CDR1 SGHRS, CDR2 YFSETQ. Written as DNA, the CDR3 is TGCGCCAGCAGCTTGGATAAGGGGAACACCGGGGAGCTGTTTTTT. Translating gives CASSLDKGNTGELFF. Full variable domain (remainder filled in from reference TRBV5-1 and TRBJ2-2): KAGVTQTPRYLIKTRGQQVTLSCSPISGHRSVSWYQQTPGQGLQFLFEYFSETQRNKGNFPGRFSGRQFSNSRSEMNVSTLELGDSALYLCASSLDKGNTGELFFGEGSRLTVL.

This clonotype occurred many times. The CDR3 DNA follows: TGTGCCAGCAGTTTGACTAGTCCCGGGGAGCTGTTTTTT. Its protein product is CASSLTSPGELFF. The chain joins TRBV6-2 or TRBV6-3 to TRBJ2-2; a weak D match, TRBD2 (6 bases). Germline lookup yields CDR1 MNHEY and CDR2 SVGEGT. V dropped 4 bases and J dropped 6 bases, with 9 bases sitting between them. The CDR3 runs to 13 residues.

This clonotype was recorded at least ten times. V usage is TRBV18 and J usage is TRBJ1-1; D is uncertain. CDR1 and CDR2 from the germline V gene are KGHSH and LQKENI. Trimming shortened V by 3 bases and J by 1 base, and 9 bases separated the two germline ends. CDR3 length: 14 residues. The CDR3 nucleotides are TGTGCCAGCTCACCGGTAAATTCGAACACTGAAGCTTTCTTT. Its translation is CASSPVNSNTEAFF. The full variable domain, in which reference TRBV18 and TRBJ1-1 provide the parts outside the CDR3, is NAGVMQNPRHLVRRRGQEARLRCSPMKGHSHVYWYRQLPEEGLKFMVYLQKENIIDESGMPKERFSAEFPKEGPSILRIQQVVRGDSAAYFCASSPVNSNTEAFFGQGTRLTVV.

The sample holds many counts of this clonotype. The chain combines TRBV9 with TRBJ2-3; 7 bases line up with TRBD2. Trimming took 2 bases from V and 1 from J; bases not matched to a gene: 7. CDR3 length: 16 residues. The germline V gene encodes CDR1 SGDLS and CDR2 YYNGEE. CDR3 nucleotides: TGTGCCAGCAGCGTCCAACCTCTAGCGGGCACAGATACGCAGTATTTT. This translates into CASSVQPLAGTDTQYF.

The chain is built from TRBV6-2 or TRBV6-3 and TRBJ2-7, with 10 bases identical to TRBD2. J lost 2 bases, V lost 10 bases, and 2 bases had no gene match. The CDR3 spans 12 residues. Germline loops: CDR1 MNHEY, CDR2 SVGEGT. CDR3 in DNA: TGTGCCATAGCGGGGGGTACCTACGAGCAGTACTTC. Amino acids: CAIAGGTYEQYF.

This clonotype was seen ten or more times. This chain connects TRBV20-1 to TRBJ2-3; D is ambiguous. The CDR3 covers 14 residues. Trimming removed 1 base at V and 9 bases at J, with 17 bases between. In germline, CDR1 is DFQATT, CDR2 SNEGSKA (reference sequence). This chain's CDR3 is CSARGSWAAGTQYF. In DNA, the CDR3 is TGCAGTGCTAGAGGTTCCTGGGCAGCAGGAACGCAGTATTTT.

This clonotype came up many times. The chain uses TRBV18 and TRBJ2-5; 7 bases are shared with TRBD1. The CDR3 is made up of 15 amino acids. The V and J ends lost 5 bases and 1 base, in that order; junction bases with no gene match: 7. CDR1 KGHSH and CDR2 LQKENI come from the germline V gene. CDR3 nucleotides: TGTGCCAGCTCAGCAAGCAGGGGGACCCAAGAGACCCAGTACTTC. This encodes CASSASRGTQETQYF.

The sample holds many counts of this clonotype. The chain recombines TRBV20-1 with TRBJ2-1; tentatively, D is TRBD2 (6 bases). The CDR3 runs to 13 residues. CDR1 and CDR2 from the germline V gene are DFQATT and SNEGSKA (reference sequence). Trimming took 4 bases from V and 10 from J, leaving 17 bases between them. Here the CDR3 reads CSAKWRGVGEQFF. The DNA for the CDR3 is TGCAGTGCTAAGTGGCGGGGCGTCGGCGAGCAGTTCTTC.

This clonotype was counted at least ten times. V usage is TRBV29-1 and J usage is TRBJ2-2; D remains unclear. This CDR3 comprises 12 residues. The germline CDR1 and CDR2 sequences are SQVTM and ANQGSEA. Trimming pared 7 bases from V and 1 base from J, leaving 7 bases between. The CDR3 spells CSAGKNTGELFF. CDR3 sequence (DNA): TGCAGCGCTGGCAAGAACACCGGGGAGCTGTTTTTT.

A remark on this clonotype: Because the CDR3 is missing its conserved closing phenylalanine or tryptophan, this is likely a read error. V and J are TRBV24-1 and TRBJ2-2; no clear D gene. CDR1 KGHDR and CDR2 SFDVKD come from the germline V gene. The CDR3 contains 14 residues. V gave up 5 bases and J gave up 0 bases, with 6 bases separating them. The CDR3 coding sequence is TGTGCCACCAGTGTTTCAGCGAACACCGGGGAGCTGTTTCTT. Translating it yields CATSVSANTGELFL.

This rearrangement joins TRBV4-3 to TRBJ2-3; D ambiguous. V was shortened by 1 base and J by 0 bases, with 5 bases between the two germline ends. Germline assignment: CDR1 LGHNA and CDR2 YSLEER. The CDR3 has 14 residues. The CDR3 DNA is TGCGCCAGCAGCCAAGGCTATAGCACAGATACGCAGTATTTT. Translation gives CASSQGYSTDTQYF.

This clonotype was recorded at least ten times. The chain is built from TRBV9 and TRBJ2-1, with a possible D match to TRBD2 (6 bases). CDR1 is SGDLS, CDR2 YYNGEE, per germline. Trimming pared 5 bases from V and 4 bases from J, leaving 16 bases between. There are 15 residues in the CDR3. CDR3 residues: CASRSSGRAYNEQFF. In nucleotides, the CDR3 is TGTGCCAGCAGGTCAAGCGGGCGAGCTTACAATGAGCAGTTCTTC.

Ten or more counts support this clonotype. V gene TRBV30 combines with J gene TRBJ1-5, with D hard to call. CDR1 and CDR2 from the germline V gene are GTSNPN and SVGIG (reference sequence). Trimming pared 7 bases from V and 2 bases from J, leaving 15 bases between. This CDR3 is built from 14 residues. The CDR3 sequence is CASGGQRGNQPQHF. CDR3 DNA sequence: TGTGCCTCAGGCGGGCAGAGAGGCAATCAGCCCCAGCATTTT.

This clonotype showed up just a few times. V is TRBV5-1 and J is TRBJ2-6; no firm D call. The CDR3 is 15 amino acids. CDR1 and CDR2 (germline): SGHRS, YFSETQ. Trimming left V 1 base short and J 0 bases short, with 5 bases between. For the CDR3, the DNA is TGCGCCAGCAGCTTGACGATCTCTGGGGCCAACGTCCTGACTTTC. Translating gives CASSLTISGANVLTF.

This clonotype was recorded many times. V usage is TRBV7-3 and J usage is TRBJ2-5, with D perhaps being TRBD1 or TRBD2 (5 bases each). The CDR3 covers 15 residues. Germline CDR1 reads SGHTA; CDR2 reads FQGTGA. V was pared by 5 bases and J by 5 bases, with 18 bases between. For the CDR3, the DNA is TGTGCCAGCAGCATTTCCGGGACCACCGGGGAGACCCAGTACTTC. This gives the protein CASSISGTTGETQYF.

The chain's CDR3 is CATSREADRYEQYF. CDR3 nucleotides: TGTGCCACCAGCAGAGAGGCGGACAGATACGAGCAGTACTTC. V usage is TRBV15 and J usage is TRBJ2-7; the D gene is possibly TRBD1 (6 bases). Germline CDR1 is LNHNV and CDR2 is YYDKDF (reference sequence). Trimming stripped 0 bases from V and 4 bases from J, with 10 bases between. This CDR3 region has 14 residues.

The rearrangement joins TRBV6-4 to TRBJ1-2; no clear D gene. Germline CDR1 is MRHNA and CDR2 is SNTAGT. The CDR3 extends over 13 amino acids. V was pared by 6 bases and J by 4 bases, with 12 bases between. The chain's CDR3 is CASRKDGGYGYTF. DNA for the CDR3: TGTGCCAGCAGAAAGGACGGTGGCTATGGCTACACCTTC.

The chain couples TRBV7-3 to TRBJ2-1; 7 bases align to TRBD2. In germline, CDR1 is SGHTA, CDR2 FQGTGA. The CDR3 totals 14 residues. V was clipped by 4 bases and J by 7 bases; unmatched bases: 7. The CDR3, as DNA: TGTGCCAGCAGCTGGGGCGGGAGAGGTAATGAGCAGTTCTTC. Its protein product is CASSWGGRGNEQFF.

V and J are TRBV7-2 and TRBJ2-7; TRBD2 matches at 8 bases. Trimming took 3 bases from V and 5 from J; bases not matched to a gene: 6. The CDR3 length is 14 residues. Per germline, CDR1 SGHTA and CDR2 FQGNSA. The CDR3 here is CASSLIAGTNEQYF. The DNA for the CDR3 is TGTGCCAGCAGCTTGATAGCGGGAACCAACGAGCAGTACTTC.

The chain joins TRBV5-1 to TRBJ2-6; D uncertain. V was pared by 3 bases and J by 2 bases, with 9 bases between. This CDR3 region has 15 residues. The germline V gene encodes CDR1 SGHRS and CDR2 YFSETQ. CDR3 sequence (DNA): TGCGCCAGCAGCTCGCGGAGTGCTGGGGCCAACGTCCTGACTTTC. Its protein is CASSSRSAGANVLTF. The variable domain in full, with the rest retrieved from reference TRBV5-1 and TRBJ2-6, is KAGVTQTPRYLIKTRGQQVTLSCSPISGHRSVSWYQQTPGQGLQFLFEYFSETQRNKGNFPGRFSGRQFSNSRSEMNVSTLELGDSALYLCASSSRSAGANVLTFGAGSRLTVL.

In this sample, this clonotype turned up many times. The rearrangement links TRBV18 to TRBJ1-1; D not certain. V was shortened by 2 bases and J by 1 base, with 5 bases between the two germline ends. The germline V gene has CDR1 KGHSH and CDR2 LQKENI. The CDR3 contains 13 residues. The CDR3 sequence is CASSPTQNTEAFF. DNA for the CDR3: TGTGCCAGCTCACCAACGCAGAACACTGAAGCTTTCTTT.

This clonotype was recorded at least ten times. The chain carries TRBV12-3 or TRBV12-4 and TRBJ2-3; unclear D gene. This CDR3 has 14 residues. V lost 1 base and J 4 bases, leaving 9 bases between the germline ends. The CDR3 nucleotides are TGTGCCAGCAGTTTAGGGGTCGGGTCAGATACGCAGTATTTT. This gives the protein CASSLGVGSDTQYF.

This clonotype occurred many times. V gene TRBV7-6 combines with J gene TRBJ2-7; D is undetermined. This CDR3 comprises 13 residues. Germline assignment: CDR1 SGHVS and CDR2 FNYEAQ. Trimming removed 1 base at V and 6 bases at J, with 10 bases between. The CDR3 spells CASSLDLDGEQYF. In nucleotides, the CDR3 is TGTGCCAGCAGCTTAGATCTGGACGGCGAGCAGTACTTC.

Ten or more counts support this clonotype. The genes are TRBV5-5 and TRBJ2-6, with D possibly TRBD1 on 6 matching bases. This CDR3 spans 15 amino acids. V lost 6 bases and J 2 bases, leaving 12 bases between the germline ends. The germline V gene encodes CDR1 SGHKS and CDR2 YYEKEE (reference sequence). The CDR3 protein is CASTTGITGANVLTF. The CDR3 DNA reads TGTGCCAGCACGACAGGCATAACTGGGGCCAACGTCCTGACTTTC.

In this sample, this clonotype turned up many times. V is TRBV14 and J is TRBJ2-3; a weak D match, TRBD2 (5 bases). Germline V gene lookup returns CDR1 SGHDN and CDR2 FVKESK. Trimming stripped 5 bases from V and 5 bases from J, with 23 bases between. The CDR3 totals 17 residues. The CDR3 nucleotides are TGTGCCAGCAGCGGTCCCCCTGGGAGACTAATCCAAGATACGCAGTATTTT. This translates into CASSGPPGRLIQDTQYF.